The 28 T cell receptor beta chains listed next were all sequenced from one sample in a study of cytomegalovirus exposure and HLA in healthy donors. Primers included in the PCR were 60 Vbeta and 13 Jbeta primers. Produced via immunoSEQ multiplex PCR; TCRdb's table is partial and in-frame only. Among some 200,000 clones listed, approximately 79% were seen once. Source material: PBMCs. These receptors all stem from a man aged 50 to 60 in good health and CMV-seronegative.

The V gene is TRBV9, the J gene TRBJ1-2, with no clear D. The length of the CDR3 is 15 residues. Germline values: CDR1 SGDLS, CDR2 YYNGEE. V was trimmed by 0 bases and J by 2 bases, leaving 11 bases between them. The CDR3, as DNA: TGTGCCAGCAGCGTAGTACCGAGCCCCAACTATGGCTACACCTTC. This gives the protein CASSVVPSPNYGYTF. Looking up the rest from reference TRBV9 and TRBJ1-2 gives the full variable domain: DSGVTQTPKHLITATGQRVTLRCSPRSGDLSVYWYQQSLDQGLQFLIQYYNGEERAKGNILERFSAQQFPDLHSELNLSSLELGDSALYFCASSVVPSPNYGYTFGSGTRLTVV.

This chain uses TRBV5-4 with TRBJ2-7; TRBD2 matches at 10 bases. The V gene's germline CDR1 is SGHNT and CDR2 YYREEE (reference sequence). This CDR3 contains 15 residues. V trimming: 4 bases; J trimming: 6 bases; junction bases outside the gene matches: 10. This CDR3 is CASSPSSGSMVEQYF. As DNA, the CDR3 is TGTGCCAGCAGCCCTTCTAGCGGGAGTATGGTCGAGCAGTACTTC.

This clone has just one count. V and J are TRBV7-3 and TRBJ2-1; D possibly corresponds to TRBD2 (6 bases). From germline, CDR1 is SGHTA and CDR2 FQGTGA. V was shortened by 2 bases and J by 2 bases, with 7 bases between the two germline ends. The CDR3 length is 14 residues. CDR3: CASSLSGAYNEQFF. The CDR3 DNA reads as TGTGCCAGCAGCTTATCGGGAGCCTACAATGAGCAGTTCTTC.

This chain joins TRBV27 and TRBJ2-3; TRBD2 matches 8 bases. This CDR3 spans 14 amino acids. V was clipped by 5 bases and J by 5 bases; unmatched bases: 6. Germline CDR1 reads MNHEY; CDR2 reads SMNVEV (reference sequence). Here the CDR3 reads CASSAGLERDTQYF. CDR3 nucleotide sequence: TGTGCCAGCAGTGCGGGACTAGAACGAGATACGCAGTATTTT.

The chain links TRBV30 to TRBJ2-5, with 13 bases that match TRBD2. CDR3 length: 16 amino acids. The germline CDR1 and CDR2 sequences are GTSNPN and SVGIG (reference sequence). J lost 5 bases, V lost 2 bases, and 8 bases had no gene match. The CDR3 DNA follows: TGTGCCTGGAGTCCTGGACTAGCGGGAGTTAGGGAGACCCAGTACTTC. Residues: CAWSPGLAGVRETQYF. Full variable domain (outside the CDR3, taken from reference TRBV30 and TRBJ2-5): SQTIHQWPATLVQPVGSPLSLECTVEGTSNPNLYWYRQAAGRGLQLLFYSVGIGQISSEVPQNLSASRPQDRQFILSSKKLLLSDSGFYLCAWSPGLAGVRETQYFGPGTRLLVL.

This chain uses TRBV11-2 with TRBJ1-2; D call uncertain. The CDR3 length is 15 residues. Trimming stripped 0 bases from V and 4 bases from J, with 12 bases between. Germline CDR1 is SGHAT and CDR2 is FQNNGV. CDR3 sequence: CASSLELSASYGYTF. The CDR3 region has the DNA TGTGCCAGCAGCTTAGAACTATCCGCCTCCTATGGCTACACCTTC.

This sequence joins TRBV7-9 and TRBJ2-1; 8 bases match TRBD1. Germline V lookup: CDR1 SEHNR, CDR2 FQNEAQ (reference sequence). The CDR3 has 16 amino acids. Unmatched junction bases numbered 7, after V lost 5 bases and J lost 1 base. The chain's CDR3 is CASSIWTGLSYNEQFF. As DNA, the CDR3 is TGTGCCAGCAGCATATGGACAGGGCTGTCCTACAATGAGCAGTTCTTC.

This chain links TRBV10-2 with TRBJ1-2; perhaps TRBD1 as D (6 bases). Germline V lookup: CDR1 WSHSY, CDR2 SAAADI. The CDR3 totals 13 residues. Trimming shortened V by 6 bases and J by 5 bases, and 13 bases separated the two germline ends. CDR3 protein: CASSDGQQYGYTF. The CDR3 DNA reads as TGCGCCAGCAGCGACGGACAGCAGTATGGCTACACCTTC.

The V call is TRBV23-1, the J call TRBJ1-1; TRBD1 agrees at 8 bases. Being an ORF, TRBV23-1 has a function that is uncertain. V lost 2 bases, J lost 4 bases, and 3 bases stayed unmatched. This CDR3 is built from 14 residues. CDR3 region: CASSQQGACTEAFF. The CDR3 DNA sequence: TGCGCCAGCAGTCAACAGGGGGCATGCACTGAAGCTTTCTTT.

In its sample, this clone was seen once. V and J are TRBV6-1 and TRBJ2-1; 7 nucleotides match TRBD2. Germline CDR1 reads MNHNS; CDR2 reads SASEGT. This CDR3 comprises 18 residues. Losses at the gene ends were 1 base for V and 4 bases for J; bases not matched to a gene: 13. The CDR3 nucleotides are TGTGCCAGCAGTGAAGAGACTATAGCGGGTGCTTTTTACAATGAGCAGTTCTTC. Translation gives CASSEETIAGAFYNEQFF.

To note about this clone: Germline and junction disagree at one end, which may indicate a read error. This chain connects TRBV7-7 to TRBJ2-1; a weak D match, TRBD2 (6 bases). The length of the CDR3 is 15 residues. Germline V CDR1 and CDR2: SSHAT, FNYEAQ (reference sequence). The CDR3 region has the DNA TGTGCTAGCAGCCCACAGCTGGCGGGAAGGAATGAGCAGTTCTTC. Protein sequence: CASSPQLAGRNEQFF.

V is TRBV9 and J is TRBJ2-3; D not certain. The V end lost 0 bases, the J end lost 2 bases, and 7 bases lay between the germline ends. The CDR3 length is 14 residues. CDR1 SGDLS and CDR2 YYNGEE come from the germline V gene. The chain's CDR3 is CASSVVQNTDTQYF. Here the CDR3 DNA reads TGTGCCAGCAGCGTAGTACAGAACACAGATACGCAGTATTTT.

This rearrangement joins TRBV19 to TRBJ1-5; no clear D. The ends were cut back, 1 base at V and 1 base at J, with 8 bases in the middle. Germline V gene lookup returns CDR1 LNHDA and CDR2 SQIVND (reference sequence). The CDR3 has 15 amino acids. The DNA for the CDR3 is TGTGCCAGTAGTATAGGACGGGGAAGCAATCAGCCCCAGCATTTT. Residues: CASSIGRGSNQPQHF.

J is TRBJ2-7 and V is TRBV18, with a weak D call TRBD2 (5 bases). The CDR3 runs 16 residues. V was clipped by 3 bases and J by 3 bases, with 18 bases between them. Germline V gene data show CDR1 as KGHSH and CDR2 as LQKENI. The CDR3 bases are TGTGCCAGCTCACCGCGGAGTATTAGCGCGAACTACGAGCAGTACTTC. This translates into CASSPRSISANYEQYF.

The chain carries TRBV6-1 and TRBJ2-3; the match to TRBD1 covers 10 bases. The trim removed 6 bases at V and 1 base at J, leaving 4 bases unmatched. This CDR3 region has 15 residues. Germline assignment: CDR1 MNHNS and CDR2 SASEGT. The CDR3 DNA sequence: TGTGCCAGCAGCTTCGGGACAGGGGGCACAGATACGCAGTATTTT. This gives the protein CASSFGTGGTDTQYF.

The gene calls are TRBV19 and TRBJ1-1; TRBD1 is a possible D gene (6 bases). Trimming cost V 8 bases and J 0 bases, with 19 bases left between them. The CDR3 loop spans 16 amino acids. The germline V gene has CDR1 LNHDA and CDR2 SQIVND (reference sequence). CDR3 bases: TGTGCCAGTCAACGGGGCAGGGGAGGGATGAACACTGAAGCTTTCTTT. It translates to CASQRGRGGMNTEAFF.

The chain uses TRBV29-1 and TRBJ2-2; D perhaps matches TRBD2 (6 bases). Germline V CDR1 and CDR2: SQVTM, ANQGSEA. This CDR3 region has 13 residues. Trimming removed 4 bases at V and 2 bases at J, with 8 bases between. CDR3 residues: CSVVGRNTGELFF. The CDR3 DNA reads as TGCAGCGTTGTCGGGAGAAACACCGGGGAGCTGTTTTTT.

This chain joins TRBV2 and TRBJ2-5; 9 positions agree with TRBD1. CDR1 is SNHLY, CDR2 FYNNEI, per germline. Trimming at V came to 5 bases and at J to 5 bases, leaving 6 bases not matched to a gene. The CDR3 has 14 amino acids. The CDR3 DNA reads TGTGCCAGCAGTCAGGACAGGGGTTTGGAGACCCAGTACTTC. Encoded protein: CASSQDRGLETQYF.

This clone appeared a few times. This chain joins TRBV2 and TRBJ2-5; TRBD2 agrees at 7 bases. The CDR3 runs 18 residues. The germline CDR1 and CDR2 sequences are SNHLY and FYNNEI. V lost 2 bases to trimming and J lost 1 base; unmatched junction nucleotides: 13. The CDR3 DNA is TGTGCCAGCAGTGAACCTGGGGGAGGGTATGTGTCCCAAGAGACCCAGTACTTC. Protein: CASSEPGGGYVSQETQYF.

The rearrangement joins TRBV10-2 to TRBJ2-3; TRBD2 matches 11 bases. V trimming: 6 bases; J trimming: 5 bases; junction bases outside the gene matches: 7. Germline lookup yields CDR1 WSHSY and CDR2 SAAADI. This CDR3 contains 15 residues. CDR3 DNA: TGCGCCAGCAGGCCACTAGCGGGAGAAGAAGATACGCAGTATTTT. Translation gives CASRPLAGEEDTQYF.

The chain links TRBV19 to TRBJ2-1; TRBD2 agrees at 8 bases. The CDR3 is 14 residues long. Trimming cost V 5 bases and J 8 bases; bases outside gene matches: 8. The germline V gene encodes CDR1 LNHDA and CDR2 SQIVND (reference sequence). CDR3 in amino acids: CASSPSREVHEQFF. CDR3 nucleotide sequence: TGTGCCAGTAGTCCCTCGCGGGAGGTTCATGAGCAGTTCTTC.

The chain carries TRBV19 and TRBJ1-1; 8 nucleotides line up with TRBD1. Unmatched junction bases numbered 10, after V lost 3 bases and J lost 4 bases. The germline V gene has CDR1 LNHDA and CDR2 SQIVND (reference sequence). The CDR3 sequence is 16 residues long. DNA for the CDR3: TGTGCCAGTAGTATTCAGGCAGGGGGCCGAGTCACTGAAGCTTTCTTT. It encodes CASSIQAGGRVTEAFF.

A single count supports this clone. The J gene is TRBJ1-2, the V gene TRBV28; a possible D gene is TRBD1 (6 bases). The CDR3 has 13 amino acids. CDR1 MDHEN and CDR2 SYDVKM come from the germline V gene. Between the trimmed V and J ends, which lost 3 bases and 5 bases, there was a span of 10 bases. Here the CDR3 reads CASSFQQGYGYTF. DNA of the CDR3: TGTGCCAGCAGTTTCCAACAGGGTTATGGCTACACCTTC.

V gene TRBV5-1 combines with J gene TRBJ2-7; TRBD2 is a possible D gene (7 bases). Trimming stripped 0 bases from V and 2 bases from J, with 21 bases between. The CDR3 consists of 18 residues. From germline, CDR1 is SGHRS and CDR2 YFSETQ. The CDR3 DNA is TGCGCCAGCAGCTTGGAAGGGGGGGCAGAGGGGTTCCCCTACGAGCAGTACTTC. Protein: CASSLEGGAEGFPYEQYF. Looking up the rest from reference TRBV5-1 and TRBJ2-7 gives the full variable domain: KAGVTQTPRYLIKTRGQQVTLSCSPISGHRSVSWYQQTPGQGLQFLFEYFSETQRNKGNFPGRFSGRQFSNSRSEMNVSTLELGDSALYLCASSLEGGAEGFPYEQYFGPGTRLTVT.

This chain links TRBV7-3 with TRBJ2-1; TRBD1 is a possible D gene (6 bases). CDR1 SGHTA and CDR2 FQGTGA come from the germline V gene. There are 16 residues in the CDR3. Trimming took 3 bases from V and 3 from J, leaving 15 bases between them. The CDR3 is CASSFLGGHFYNEQFF. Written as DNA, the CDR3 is TGTGCCAGCAGCTTCCTAGGGGGTCACTTCTACAATGAGCAGTTCTTC. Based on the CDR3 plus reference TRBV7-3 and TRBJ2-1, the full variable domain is GAGVSQTPSNKVTEKGKYVELRCDPISGHTALYWYRQSLGQGPEFLIYFQGTGAADDSGLPNDRFFAVRPEGSVSTLKIQRTERGDSAVYLCASSFLGGHFYNEQFFGPGTRLTVL.

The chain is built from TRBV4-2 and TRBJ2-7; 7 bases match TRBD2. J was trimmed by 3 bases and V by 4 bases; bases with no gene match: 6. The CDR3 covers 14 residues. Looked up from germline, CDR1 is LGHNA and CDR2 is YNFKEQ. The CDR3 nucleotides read TGTGCCAGCAGCCGTGAGCGGGACTACTACGAGCAGTACTTC. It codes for CASSRERDYYEQYF.

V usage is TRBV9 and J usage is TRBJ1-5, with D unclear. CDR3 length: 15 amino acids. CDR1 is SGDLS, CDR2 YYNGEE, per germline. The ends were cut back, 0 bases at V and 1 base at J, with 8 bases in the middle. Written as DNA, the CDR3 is TGTGCCAGCAGCGTAGGGGCCGCGAGCAATCAGCCCCAGCATTTT. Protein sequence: CASSVGAASNQPQHF.

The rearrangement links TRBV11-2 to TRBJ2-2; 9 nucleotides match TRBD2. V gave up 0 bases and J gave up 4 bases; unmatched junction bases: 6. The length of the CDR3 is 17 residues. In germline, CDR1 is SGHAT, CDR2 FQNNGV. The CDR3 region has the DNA TGTGCCAGCAGCTTAGAGGGCCTAGCGGGACTCACCGGGGAGCTGTTTTTT. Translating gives CASSLEGLAGLTGELFF.